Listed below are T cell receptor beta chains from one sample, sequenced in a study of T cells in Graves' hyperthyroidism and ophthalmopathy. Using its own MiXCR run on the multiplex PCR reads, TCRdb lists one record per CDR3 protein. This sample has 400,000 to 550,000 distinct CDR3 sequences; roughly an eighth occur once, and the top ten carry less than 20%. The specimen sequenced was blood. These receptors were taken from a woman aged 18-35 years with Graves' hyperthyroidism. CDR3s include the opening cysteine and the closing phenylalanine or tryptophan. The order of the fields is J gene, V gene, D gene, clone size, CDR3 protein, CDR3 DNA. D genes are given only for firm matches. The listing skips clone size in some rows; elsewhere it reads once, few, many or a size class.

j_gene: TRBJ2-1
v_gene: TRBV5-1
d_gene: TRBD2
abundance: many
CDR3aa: CASSNGLAAYNEQFF
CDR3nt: TGCGCCAGCAGCAACGGACTAGCGGCCTACAATGAGCAGTTCTTC

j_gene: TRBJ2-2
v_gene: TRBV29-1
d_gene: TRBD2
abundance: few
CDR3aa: CSVDRGRGVAGELFF
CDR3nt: TGCAGCGTTGACCGAGGGAGGGGTGTCGCCGGGGAGCTGTTTTTT

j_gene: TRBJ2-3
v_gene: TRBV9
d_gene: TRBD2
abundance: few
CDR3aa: CASSSSGSVDTQYF
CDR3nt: TGTGCCAGCAGCTCTAGCGGGAGTGTGGATACGCAGTATTTT

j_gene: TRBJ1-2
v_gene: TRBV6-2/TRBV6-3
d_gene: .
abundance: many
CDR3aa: CATSPGAGAYGYTF
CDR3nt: TGTGCCACCTCCCCCGGGGCAGGGGCCTATGGCTACACCTTC

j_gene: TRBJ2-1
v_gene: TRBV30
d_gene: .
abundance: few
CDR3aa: CAWSHREHYYNEQFF
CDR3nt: TGTGCCTGGAGTCACCGGGAACATTACTACAATGAGCAGTTCTTC

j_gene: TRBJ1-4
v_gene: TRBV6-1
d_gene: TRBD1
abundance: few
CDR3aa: CASSAQGWMREKLFF
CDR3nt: TGTGCCAGCAGTGCACAGGGGTGGATGAGGGAAAAACTGTTTTTT

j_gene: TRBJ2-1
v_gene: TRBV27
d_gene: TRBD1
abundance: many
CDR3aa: CASIPGQGTYNEQFF
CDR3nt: TGTGCCAGCATCCCGGGACAGGGGACCTACAATGAGCAGTTCTTC

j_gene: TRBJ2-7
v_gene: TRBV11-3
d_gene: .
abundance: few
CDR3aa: CASSFWTPAGLQQYF
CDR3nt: TGTGCCAGCAGCTTTTGGACCCCGGCAGGGTTGCAGCAGTACTTC

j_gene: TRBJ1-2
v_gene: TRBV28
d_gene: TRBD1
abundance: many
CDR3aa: CASKGTGPEWGYTF
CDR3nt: TGTGCCAGCAAAGGGACAGGGCCCGAGTGGGGCTACACCTTC

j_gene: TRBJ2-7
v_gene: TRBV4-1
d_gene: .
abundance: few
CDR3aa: CASSQEELWEQYF
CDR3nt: TGCGCCAGCAGCCAAGAGGAGCTGTGGGAGCAGTACTTC

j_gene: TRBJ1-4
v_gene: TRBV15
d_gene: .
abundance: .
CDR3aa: CATNRQATNEKLFF
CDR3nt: TGTGCCACCAACCGGCAGGCAACTAATGAAAAACTGTTTTTT

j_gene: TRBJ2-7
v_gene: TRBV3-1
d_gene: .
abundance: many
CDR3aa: CASSQEIRDEQYF
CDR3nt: TGTGCCAGCAGCCAGGAGATTCGGGACGAGCAGTACTTC

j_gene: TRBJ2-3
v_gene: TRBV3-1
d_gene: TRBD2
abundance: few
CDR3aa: CASSQGLGGFITDTQYF
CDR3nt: TGTGCCAGCAGCCAAGGCCTCGGGGGGTTTATCACAGATACGCAGTATTTT

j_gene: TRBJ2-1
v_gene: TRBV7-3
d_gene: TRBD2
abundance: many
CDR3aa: CASSAGLAETNEQFF
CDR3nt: TGTGCCAGCAGCGCGGGACTAGCGGAAACGAATGAGCAGTTCTTC

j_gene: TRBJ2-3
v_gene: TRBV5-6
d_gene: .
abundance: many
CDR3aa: CASSLIHPGDTQYF
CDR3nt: TGTGCCAGCAGCTTGATCCACCCTGGGGATACGCAGTATTTT

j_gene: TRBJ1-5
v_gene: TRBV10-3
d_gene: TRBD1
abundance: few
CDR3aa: CAIRTGEGNQPQHF
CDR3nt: TGTGCCATCAGGACAGGGGAGGGCAATCAGCCCCAGCATTTT

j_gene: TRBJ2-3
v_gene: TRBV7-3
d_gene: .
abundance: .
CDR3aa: CASSLRKSSTDTQYF
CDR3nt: TGTGCCAGCAGCTTACGGAAGTCTAGCACAGATACGCAGTATTTT

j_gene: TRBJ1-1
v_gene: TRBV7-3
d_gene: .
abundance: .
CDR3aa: CASSKRPHRFMNTEAFF
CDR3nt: TGTGCCAGCAGCAAGCGACCCCACCGGTTTATGAACACTGAAGCTTTCTTT

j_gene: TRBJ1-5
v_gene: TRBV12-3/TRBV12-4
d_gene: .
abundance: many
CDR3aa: CASRDSGLFNQPQHF
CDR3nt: TGTGCCAGCAGGGACTCGGGACTGTTCAATCAGCCCCAGCATTTT

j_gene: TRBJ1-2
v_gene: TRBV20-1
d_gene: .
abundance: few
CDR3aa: CSAESRMTNYGYTF
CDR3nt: TGCAGTGCTGAAAGTAGAATGACTAACTATGGCTACACCTTC

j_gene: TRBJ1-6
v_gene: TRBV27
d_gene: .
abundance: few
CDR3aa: CASRPPGANQNSPLHF
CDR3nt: TGTGCCAGCAGGCCGCCGGGAGCGAACCAAAATTCACCCCTCCACTTT

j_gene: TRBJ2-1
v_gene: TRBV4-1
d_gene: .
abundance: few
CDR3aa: CASSQFERMQFF
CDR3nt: TGCGCCAGCAGCCAATTCGAGAGGATGCAGTTCTTC

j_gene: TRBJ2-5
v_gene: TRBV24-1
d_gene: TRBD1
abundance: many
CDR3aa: CATSDQLTGGGETQYF
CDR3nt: TGTGCCACCAGTGATCAACTGACAGGGGGCGGAGAGACCCAGTACTTC

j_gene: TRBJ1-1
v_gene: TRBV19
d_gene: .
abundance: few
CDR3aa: CASSIAGLTEAFF
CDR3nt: TGTGCCAGTAGTATAGCGGGATTGACAGAAGCTTTCTTT

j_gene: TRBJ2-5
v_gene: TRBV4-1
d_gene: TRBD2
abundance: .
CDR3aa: CASSQGSGRSRGGTQYF
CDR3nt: TGCGCCAGCAGCCAAGGTTCCGGGAGGAGCCGGGGAGGGACCCAGTACTTC

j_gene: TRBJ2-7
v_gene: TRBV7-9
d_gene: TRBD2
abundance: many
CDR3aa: CASSFATSGYEQYF
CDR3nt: TGTGCCAGCAGCTTCGCGACTAGCGGATACGAGCAGTACTTC

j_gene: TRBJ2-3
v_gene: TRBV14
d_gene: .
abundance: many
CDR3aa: CASSQDIGGGGTDTQYF
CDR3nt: TGTGCCAGCAGCCAAGATATAGGGGGAGGAGGCACAGATACGCAGTATTTT

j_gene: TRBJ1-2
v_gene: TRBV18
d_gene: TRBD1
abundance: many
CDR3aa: CASSPTRTGEGGYTF
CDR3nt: TGTGCCAGCTCCCCCACCCGGACAGGGGAGGGTGGCTACACCTTC

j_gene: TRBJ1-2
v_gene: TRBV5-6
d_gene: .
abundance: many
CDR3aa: CASSLGLTNYGYTF
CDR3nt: TGTGCCAGCAGCTTGGGGCTGACCAACTATGGCTACACCTTC

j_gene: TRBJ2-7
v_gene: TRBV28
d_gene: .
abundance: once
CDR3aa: CASSLGAVSSYEQYF
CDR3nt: TGTGCCAGCAGTTTAGGGGCCGTTAGCTCCTACGAGCAGTACTTC

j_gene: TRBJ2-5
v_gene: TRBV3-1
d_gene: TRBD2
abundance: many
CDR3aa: CASTRTSGSKETQYF
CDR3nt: TGTGCCAGCACCCGGACTAGCGGGAGTAAAGAGACCCAGTACTTC

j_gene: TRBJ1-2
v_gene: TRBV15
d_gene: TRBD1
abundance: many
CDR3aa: CATSLTGRCEVLAGYTF
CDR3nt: TGTGCCACCAGTTTGACAGGGAGGTGCGAAGTTTTAGCTGGCTACACCTTC

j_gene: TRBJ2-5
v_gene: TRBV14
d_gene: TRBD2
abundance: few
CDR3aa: CASSQREGETQYF
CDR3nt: TGTGCCAGCAGCCAGAGGGAGGGAGAGACCCAGTACTTC

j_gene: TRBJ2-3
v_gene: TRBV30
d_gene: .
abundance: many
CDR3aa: CAWSVQVDQADTQYF
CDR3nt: TGTGCCTGGAGTGTACAGGTGGACCAGGCGGATACGCAGTATTTT

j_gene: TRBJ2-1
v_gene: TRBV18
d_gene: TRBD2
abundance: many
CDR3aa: CASSPARGGNEQFF
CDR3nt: TGTGCCAGCTCACCAGCGCGGGGGGGGAATGAGCAGTTCTTC

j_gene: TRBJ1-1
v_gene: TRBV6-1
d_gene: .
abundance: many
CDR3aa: CASSHKVNTEAFF
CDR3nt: TGTGCCAGCAGCCACAAGGTGAACACTGAAGCTTTCTTT

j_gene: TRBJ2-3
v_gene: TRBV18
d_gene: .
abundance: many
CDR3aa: CASSPALGVDTQYF
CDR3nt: TGTGCCAGCTCACCCGCCTTGGGTGTTGATACGCAGTATTTT

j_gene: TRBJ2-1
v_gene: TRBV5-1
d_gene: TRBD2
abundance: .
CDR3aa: CASRSGGVGSYNEQFF
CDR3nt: TGCGCCAGCAGATCCGGGGGGGTAGGCTCCTACAATGAGCAGTTCTTC

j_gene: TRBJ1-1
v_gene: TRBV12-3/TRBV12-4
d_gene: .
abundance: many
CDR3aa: CASREARAGTEAFF
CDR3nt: TGTGCCTCCCGCGAGGCCAGGGCAGGAACTGAAGCTTTCTTT

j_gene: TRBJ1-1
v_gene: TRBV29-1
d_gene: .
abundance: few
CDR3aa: CSVDEGMNTEAFF
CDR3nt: TGCAGCGTCGACGAAGGTATGAACACTGAAGCTTTCTTT

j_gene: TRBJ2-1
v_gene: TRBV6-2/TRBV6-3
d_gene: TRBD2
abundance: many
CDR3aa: CASSYLGGRGNNEQFF
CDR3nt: TGTGCCAGCAGTTACTTGGGCGGGAGAGGAAACAATGAGCAGTTCTTC

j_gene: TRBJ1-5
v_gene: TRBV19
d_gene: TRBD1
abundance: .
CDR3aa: CASSRTGRDHQPQHF
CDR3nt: TGTGCCAGTAGTCGGACAGGCAGGGACCATCAGCCCCAGCATTTT

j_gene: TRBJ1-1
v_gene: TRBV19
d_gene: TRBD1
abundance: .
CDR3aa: CASTRTGPEAFF
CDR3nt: TGTGCCAGTACCCGGACAGGGCCTGAAGCTTTCTTT

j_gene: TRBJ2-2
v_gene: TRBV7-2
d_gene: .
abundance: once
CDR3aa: CASSQEGRELFF
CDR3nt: TGTGCCAGCAGCCAGGAAGGGAGGGAGCTGTTTTTT

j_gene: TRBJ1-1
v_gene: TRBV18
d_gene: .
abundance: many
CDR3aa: CASSPTTWDTEAFF
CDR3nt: TGTGCCAGCTCGCCCACGACCTGGGACACTGAAGCTTTCTTT

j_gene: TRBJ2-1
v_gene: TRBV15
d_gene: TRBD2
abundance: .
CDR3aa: CATSRGVGGRGEQFF
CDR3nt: TGTGCCACCAGCAGAGGTGTCGGCGGGAGGGGAGAGCAGTTCTTC

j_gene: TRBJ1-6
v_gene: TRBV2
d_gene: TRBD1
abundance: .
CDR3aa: CASSDGQGITPLHF
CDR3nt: TGTGCCAGCAGTGACGGACAGGGAATTACACCCCTCCACTTT

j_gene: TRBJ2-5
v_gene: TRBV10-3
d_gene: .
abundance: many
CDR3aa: CAISELRLETQYF
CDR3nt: TGTGCCATCAGTGAGTTAAGGTTGGAGACCCAGTACTTC

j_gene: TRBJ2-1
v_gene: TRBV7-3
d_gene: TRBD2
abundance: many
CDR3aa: CASSLTAGGSYNEQFF
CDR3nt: TGTGCCAGCAGCTTAACAGCGGGGGGCTCCTACAATGAGCAGTTCTTC

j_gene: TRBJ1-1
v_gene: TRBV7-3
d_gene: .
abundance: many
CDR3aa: CASSLLPGPEEAFF
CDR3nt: TGTGCCAGCAGCCTCCTACCGGGTCCTGAGGAAGCTTTCTTT

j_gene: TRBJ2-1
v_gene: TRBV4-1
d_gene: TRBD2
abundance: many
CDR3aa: CASSRSGLDRNNEQFF
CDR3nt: TGCGCCAGCAGCCGCTCTGGACTAGATCGCAACAATGAGCAGTTCTTC

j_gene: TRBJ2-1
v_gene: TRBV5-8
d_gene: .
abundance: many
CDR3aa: CASSLGQPAYWNEQFF
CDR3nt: TGTGCCAGCAGCTTGGGACAACCCGCTTACTGGAATGAGCAGTTCTTC